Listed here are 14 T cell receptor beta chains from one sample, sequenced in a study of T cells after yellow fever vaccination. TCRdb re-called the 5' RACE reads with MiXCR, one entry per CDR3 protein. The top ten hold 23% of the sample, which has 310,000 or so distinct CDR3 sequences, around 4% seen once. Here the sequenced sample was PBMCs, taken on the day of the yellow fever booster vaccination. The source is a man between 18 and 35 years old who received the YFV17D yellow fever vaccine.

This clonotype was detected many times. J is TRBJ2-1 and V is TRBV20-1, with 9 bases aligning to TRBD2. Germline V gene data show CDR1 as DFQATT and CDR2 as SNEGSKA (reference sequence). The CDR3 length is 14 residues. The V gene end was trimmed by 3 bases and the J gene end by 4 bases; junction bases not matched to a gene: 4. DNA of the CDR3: TGCAGTGCTAGGGCGGGGGGGCCGTACAATGAGCAGTTCTTC. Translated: CSARAGGPYNEQFF.

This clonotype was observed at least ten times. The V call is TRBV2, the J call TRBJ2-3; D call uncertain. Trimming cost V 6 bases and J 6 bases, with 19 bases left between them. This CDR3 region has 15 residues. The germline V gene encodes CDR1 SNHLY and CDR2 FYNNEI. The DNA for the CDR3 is TGTGCCAGCAGAGTCCGGGCCCCCCAAAGGGATACGCAGTATTTT. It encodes CASRVRAPQRDTQYF.

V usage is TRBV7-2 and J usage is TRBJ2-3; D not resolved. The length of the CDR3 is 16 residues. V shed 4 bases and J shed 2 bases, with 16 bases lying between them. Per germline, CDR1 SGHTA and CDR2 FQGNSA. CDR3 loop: CASSSQSDLNTDTQYF. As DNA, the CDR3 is TGTGCCAGCAGCTCGCAATCGGACCTTAACACAGATACGCAGTATTTT.

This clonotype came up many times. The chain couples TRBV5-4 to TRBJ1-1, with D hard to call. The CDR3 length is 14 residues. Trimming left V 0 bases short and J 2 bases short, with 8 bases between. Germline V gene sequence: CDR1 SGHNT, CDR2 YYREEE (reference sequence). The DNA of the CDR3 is TGTGCCAGCAGCTTGGCCAGGATAAACACTGAAGCTTTCTTT. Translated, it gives CASSLARINTEAFF.

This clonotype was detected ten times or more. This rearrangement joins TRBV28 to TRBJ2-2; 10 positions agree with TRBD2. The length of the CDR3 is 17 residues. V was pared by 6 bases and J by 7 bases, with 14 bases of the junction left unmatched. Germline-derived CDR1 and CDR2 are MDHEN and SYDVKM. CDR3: CASSLKALAGWYGELFF. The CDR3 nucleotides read TGTGCCAGCAGCCTCAAGGCACTAGCGGGGTGGTACGGGGAGCTGTTTTTT.

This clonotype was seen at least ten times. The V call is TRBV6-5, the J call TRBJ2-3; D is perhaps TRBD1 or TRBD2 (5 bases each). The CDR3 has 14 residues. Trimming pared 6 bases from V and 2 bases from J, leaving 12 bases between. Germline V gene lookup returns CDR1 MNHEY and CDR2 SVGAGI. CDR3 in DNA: TGTGCCAGCAGGACGGGGCCTTACACAGATACGCAGTATTTT. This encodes CASRTGPYTDTQYF.

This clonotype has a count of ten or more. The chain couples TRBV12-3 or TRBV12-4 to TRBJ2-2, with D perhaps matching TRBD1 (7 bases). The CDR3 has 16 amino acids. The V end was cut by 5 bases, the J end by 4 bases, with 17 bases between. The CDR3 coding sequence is TGTGCCAGCAGTCTGGTTAGACAGGGAGGCACCGGGGAGCTGTTTTTT. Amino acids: CASSLVRQGGTGELFF.

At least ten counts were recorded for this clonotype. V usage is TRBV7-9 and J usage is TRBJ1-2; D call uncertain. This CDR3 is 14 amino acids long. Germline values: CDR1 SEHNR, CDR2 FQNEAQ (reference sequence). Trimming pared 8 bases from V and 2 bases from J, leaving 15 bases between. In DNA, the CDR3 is TGTGCCAGCCGAGGCGGGGTAACAAACTATGGCTACACCTTC. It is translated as CASRGGVTNYGYTF.

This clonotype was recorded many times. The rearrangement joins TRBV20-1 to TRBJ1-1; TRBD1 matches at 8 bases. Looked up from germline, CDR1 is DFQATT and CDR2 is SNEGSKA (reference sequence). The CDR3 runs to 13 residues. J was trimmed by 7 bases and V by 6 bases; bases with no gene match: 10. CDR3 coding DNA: TGCAGTGCGACGACAGGGGCGGTGTTTGAAGCTTTCTTT. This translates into CSATTGAVFEAFF.

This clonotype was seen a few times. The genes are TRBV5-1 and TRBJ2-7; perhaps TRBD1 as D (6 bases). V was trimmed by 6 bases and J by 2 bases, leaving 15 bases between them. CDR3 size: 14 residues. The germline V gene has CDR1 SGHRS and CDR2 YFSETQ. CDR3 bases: TGCGCCAGCAACCCCGGGACATTAACCTACGAGCAGTACTTC. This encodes CASNPGTLTYEQYF.

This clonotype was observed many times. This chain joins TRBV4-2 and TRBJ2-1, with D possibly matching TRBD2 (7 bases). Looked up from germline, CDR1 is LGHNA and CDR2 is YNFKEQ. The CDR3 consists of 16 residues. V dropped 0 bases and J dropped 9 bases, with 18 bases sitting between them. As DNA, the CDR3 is TGTGCCAGCAGCCAAGAAGGTCCGGGGGGCTTTACTGAGCAGTTCTTC. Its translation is CASSQEGPGGFTEQFF.

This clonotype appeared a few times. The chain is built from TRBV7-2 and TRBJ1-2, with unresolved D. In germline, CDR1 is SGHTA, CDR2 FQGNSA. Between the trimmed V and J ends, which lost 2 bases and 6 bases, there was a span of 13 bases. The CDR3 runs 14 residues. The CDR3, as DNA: TGTGCCAGCAGCTTAAGGTTGGAGTCAGATGGCTACACCTTC. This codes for CASSLRLESDGYTF.

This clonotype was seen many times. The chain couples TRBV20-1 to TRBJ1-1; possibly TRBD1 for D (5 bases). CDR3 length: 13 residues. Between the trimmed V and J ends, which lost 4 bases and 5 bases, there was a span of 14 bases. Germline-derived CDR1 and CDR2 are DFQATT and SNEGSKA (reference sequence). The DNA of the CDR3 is TGCAGTGCTAAGAGGACCCGGGGGACTGAAGCTTTCTTT. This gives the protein CSAKRTRGTEAFF.

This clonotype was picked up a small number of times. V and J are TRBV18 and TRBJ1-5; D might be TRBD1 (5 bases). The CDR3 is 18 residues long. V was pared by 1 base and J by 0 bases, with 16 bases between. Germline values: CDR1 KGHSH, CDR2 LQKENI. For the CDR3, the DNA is TGTGCCAGCTCACCACGGGGGAGGGACCGGCATAGCAATCAGCCCCAGCATTTT. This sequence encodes CASSPRGRDRHSNQPQHF.